The 22 T cell receptor beta chains presented below share a single source sample, sequenced in a study of T cell responses to AZD1222 COVID-19 vaccine. The protocol was immunoSEQ multiplex PCR, while the TCRdb copy is restricted to in-frame clones and leaves out a portion. The sample has about 120,000 clones, about 88% seen once. Sequencing was performed on peripheral blood, taken 28 days after the second AZD1222 dose. The receptors derive from an adult who received the AZD1222 COVID-19 vaccine.

The chain couples TRBV10-3 to TRBJ1-2; the match to TRBD1 covers 9 bases. V shed 8 bases, J shed 6 bases, and the junction held 19 bases outside the gene matches. This CDR3 has 17 residues. The germline CDR1 and CDR2 sequences are ENHRY and SYGVKD. CDR3 residues: CAIQLGNWGQGRDGYTF. As DNA, the CDR3 is TGTGCCATCCAGCTCGGCAATTGGGGACAGGGCAGGGATGGCTACACCTTC.

This clone has just a few counts. The V gene is TRBV18, the J gene TRBJ1-1, with D maybe TRBD1 (5 bases). In germline, CDR1 is KGHSH, CDR2 LQKENI. The CDR3 length is 16 residues. Trimming cost V 6 bases and J 6 bases, with 23 bases left between them. DNA of the CDR3: TGTGCCAGCTCGCAGTCAACCGGGGCCTTGGGAGCTGAAGCTTTCTTT. It yields the protein CASSQSTGALGAEAFF.

The chain carries TRBV5-1 and TRBJ2-5; D possibly corresponds to TRBD2 (6 bases). Germline V gene sequence: CDR1 SGHRS, CDR2 YFSETQ. The CDR3 extends over 14 amino acids. V dropped 4 bases and J dropped 5 bases, with 15 bases sitting between them. The CDR3 DNA sequence: TGCGCCAGCAGCCCGACTACCGGAGGGGAGACCCAGTACTTC. Amino acid sequence: CASSPTTGGETQYF.

The V gene is TRBV5-1, the J gene TRBJ2-3, with TRBD2 matching over 11 bases. CDR1 is SGHRS and CDR2 is YFSETQ in the germline V gene. This CDR3 spans 16 amino acids. V shed 4 bases, J shed 0 bases, and the junction held 4 bases outside the gene matches. CDR3 nucleotide sequence: TGCGCCAGCAGCCCCAGACTAGCGGGGAGCACAGATACGCAGTATTTT. Its protein product is CASSPRLAGSTDTQYF.

The chain recombines TRBV24-1 with TRBJ2-3; D possibly corresponds to TRBD2 (5 bases). V was trimmed by 3 bases and J by 11 bases, leaving 14 bases between them. CDR1 is KGHDR, CDR2 SFDVKD, per germline. The CDR3 contains 13 residues. DNA for the CDR3: TGTGCCACCAGTGATCTGACTACCCTTGGGCAGTATTTT. Protein product: CATSDLTTLGQYF.

This chain links TRBV30 with TRBJ1-1, with a weak D call TRBD1 (6 bases). V lost 0 bases, J lost 8 bases, and 16 bases lay in between. This CDR3 is built from 14 residues. Germline V gene data show CDR1 as GTSNPN and CDR2 as SVGIG (reference sequence). The CDR3 reads CAWSVLMGGAEAFF. Here the CDR3 DNA reads TGTGCCTGGAGTGTACTTATGGGGGGCGCGGAAGCTTTCTTT. The entire variable domain, with the rest obtained from reference TRBV30 and TRBJ1-1, is as follows: SQTIHQWPATLVQPVGSPLSLECTVEGTSNPNLYWYRQAAGRGLQLLFYSVGIGQISSEVPQNLSASRPQDRQFILSSKKLLLSDSGFYLCAWSVLMGGAEAFFGQGTRLTVV.

This clone was counted once. The chain carries TRBV6-8 and TRBJ2-7; D perhaps matches TRBD2 (6 bases). V was cut by 9 bases and J by 2 bases, with 20 bases left in between. CDR3 length: 15 residues. Germline V CDR1 and CDR2: MNHGY, SAAAGT. The CDR3, as DNA: TGTGCCAGTACTATCACGGGATTAGCGGCCTACGAGCAGTACTTC. Its protein is CASTITGLAAYEQYF.

The chain links TRBV7-2 to TRBJ2-7, with a tentative D call TRBD1 (6 bases). Germline loops: CDR1 SGHTA, CDR2 FQGNSA. Trimming shortened V by 6 bases and J by 4 bases, and 16 bases separated the two germline ends. The CDR3 sequence is 14 residues long. The CDR3 protein is CASSFRGHQYEQYF. The DNA of the CDR3 is TGTGCCAGCAGTTTCCGGGGACACCAATACGAGCAGTACTTC. Variable domain in full (rest from reference TRBV7-2 and TRBJ2-7): GAGVSQSPSNKVTEKGKDVELRCDPISGHTALYWYRQSLGQGLEFLIYFQGNSAPDKSGLPSDRFSAERTGGSVSTLTIQRTQQEDSAVYLCASSFRGHQYEQYFGPGTRLTVT.

This clone was seen just once. The junction departs from germline at one end; a sequencing error may be responsible. This chain connects TRBV18 to TRBJ1-5; the D gene is possibly TRBD1 (5 bases). From germline, CDR1 is KGHSH and CDR2 LQKENI. There are 13 residues in the CDR3. The CDR3 bases are TGTGCCAGCTCACTGGGACCCAATCGGCCCCAGCATTTT. Translated, it gives CASSLGPNRPQHF.

The rearrangement joins TRBV14 to TRBJ1-2; D unresolved. The germline CDR1 and CDR2 sequences are SGHDN and FVKESK. This CDR3 is built from 17 residues. Trimming removed 2 bases at V and 5 bases at J, with 21 bases between. As DNA, the CDR3 is TGTGCCAGCAGCCAACTTAGAGGAAAGGCAGAACTATATGGCTACACCTTC. This encodes CASSQLRGKAELYGYTF.

The chain combines TRBV7-3 with TRBJ2-5; 12 nucleotides align to TRBD2. The trim removed 5 bases at V and 2 bases at J, leaving 6 bases unmatched. Germline V lookup: CDR1 SGHTA, CDR2 FQGTGA. CDR3 size: 16 residues. In nucleotides, the CDR3 is TGTGCCAGCAGCGCCACCGGACTAGCGGGACAAGAGACCCAGTACTTC. This codes for CASSATGLAGQETQYF.

The chain recombines TRBV18 with TRBJ1-4, with no clear D. V was pared by 2 bases and J by 7 bases, with 14 bases between. Germline lookup yields CDR1 KGHSH and CDR2 LQKENI. There are 15 residues in the CDR3. CDR3 sequence: CASSPKAQFAEKLFF. In DNA form, the CDR3 reads TGTGCCAGCTCACCAAAGGCGCAGTTCGCTGAAAAACTGTTTTTT.

This sequence joins TRBV19 and TRBJ1-2, with a possible D match to TRBD1 (5 bases). Germline V gene data show CDR1 as LNHDA and CDR2 as SQIVND (reference sequence). Trimming took off 7 bases at V and 6 bases at J, with 27 bases between the two ends. The length of the CDR3 is 17 residues. The DNA for the CDR3 is TGTGCCAGTACCGACCATTCGACAAGGGGTAGAGGGAATGGCTACACCTTC. Translation: CASTDHSTRGRGNGYTF.

This rearrangement joins TRBV11-2 to TRBJ2-5, with no clear D. This CDR3 has 12 amino acids. Germline V CDR1 and CDR2: SGHAT, FQNNGV. Trimming took 5 bases from V and 5 from J, leaving 9 bases between them. The CDR3 bases are TGTGCCAGCAGCCCCTCTCTGGAGACCCAGTACTTC. It specifies CASSPSLETQYF.

The chain has TRBV7-8 and TRBJ1-5; tentative D call: TRBD1 (6 bases). Trimming pared 1 base from V and 2 bases from J, leaving 15 bases between. CDR3 length: 17 residues. Germline V lookup: CDR1 SGHVS, CDR2 FQNEAQ. CDR3 sequence (DNA): TGTGCCAGCAGCTTAGGGGGGGCAGGGCCAGGCAATCAGCCCCAGCATTTT. Its translation: CASSLGGAGPGNQPQHF.

The chain employs TRBV28 and TRBJ2-1; a weak D match, TRBD2 (6 bases). The CDR3 has 14 residues. With 7 bases removed from V and 6 bases from J, the gap between germline ends came to 16 bases. The V gene's germline CDR1 is MDHEN and CDR2 SYDVKM. The CDR3 DNA is TGTGCCAGCAATCCGTGGGGGGAAAGCAATGAGCAGTTCTTC. Translating gives CASNPWGESNEQFF.

This sequence joins TRBV5-6 and TRBJ1-1; 9 bases align to TRBD1. V shed 4 bases, J shed 5 bases, and the junction held 3 bases outside the gene matches. CDR1 and CDR2 from the germline V gene are SGHDT and YYEEEE. There are 13 residues in the CDR3. CDR3 bases: TGTGCCAGCAGCCGGACAGGGGAGACTGAAGCTTTCTTT. Translating it yields CASSRTGETEAFF. Full variable domain (rest looked up from reference TRBV5-6 and TRBJ1-1): DAGVTQSPTHLIKTRGQQVTLRCSPKSGHDTVSWYQQALGQGPQFIFQYYEEEERQRGNFPDRFSGHQFPNYSSELNVNALLLGDSALYLCASSRTGETEAFFGQGTRLTVV.

This chain connects TRBV7-2 to TRBJ1-5, with 7 bases lining up with TRBD1. Germline CDR1 reads SGHTA; CDR2 reads FQGNSA. The V segment lost 5 bases and the J segment 6 bases; nucleotides outside the gene matches: 7. The CDR3 length is 14 residues. CDR3 loop: CASSIRGGSQPQHF. The CDR3 DNA follows: TGTGCCAGCAGCATCAGGGGGGGAAGTCAGCCCCAGCATTTT.

This clone showed up just once. V gene TRBV2 combines with J gene TRBJ1-1; 7 nucleotides line up with TRBD1. Trimming at V came to 8 bases and at J to 5 bases, leaving 20 bases not matched to a gene. The CDR3 is 17 residues long. Germline CDR1 and CDR2: SNHLY and FYNNEI. The CDR3 loop reads CASSMRTLGQIYTEAFF. The CDR3 bases are TGTGCCAGCTCAATGAGGACCTTGGGACAGATCTATACTGAAGCTTTCTTT. Together with reference TRBV2 and TRBJ1-1, the CDR3 gives the full variable domain: EPEVTQTPSHQVTQMGQEVILRCVPISNHLYFYWYRQILGQKVEFLVSFYNNEISEKSEIFDDQFSVERPDGSNFTLKIRSTKLEDSAMYFCASSMRTLGQIYTEAFFGQGTRLTVV.

V gene TRBV4-1 combines with J gene TRBJ2-5; 9 bases align to TRBD2. CDR1 MGHRA and CDR2 YSYEKL come from the germline V gene. Trimming at V came to 1 base and at J to 5 bases, leaving 2 bases not matched to a gene. CDR3 length: 14 residues. The CDR3, as DNA: TGCGCCAGCAGCCAAGTTAGCGGGGGCGAGACCCAGTACTTC. Translation: CASSQVSGGETQYF.

The chain carries TRBV20-1 and TRBJ2-1, with TRBD1 matching 11 bases. The trim removed 7 bases at V and 9 bases at J, leaving 2 bases unmatched. Germline V gene lookup returns CDR1 DFQATT and CDR2 SNEGSKA (reference sequence). The CDR3 covers 11 residues. The CDR3 here is CSGTGGREQFF. The CDR3 DNA follows: TGCAGTGGGACAGGGGGCCGTGAGCAGTTCTTC.

J is TRBJ2-1 and V is TRBV4-2; possibly TRBD2 for D (5 bases). The germline V gene has CDR1 LGHNA and CDR2 YNFKEQ. This CDR3 contains 14 residues. Trimming cost V 0 bases and J 16 bases, with 19 bases left between them. The CDR3 reads CASSQERFGSASFF. CDR3 DNA: TGTGCCAGCAGCCAAGAAAGGTTCGGTTCCGCTAGCTTCTTC.